This T cell receptor (beta chain) was identified in a study of blood T cell repertoires in COVID-19. Assay used: immunoSEQ multiplex PCR; TCRdb lists only in-frame clones, some missing. The sample includes 200,000 to 300,000 clones, approximately 82% of them seen just once. This CDR3 comprises 14 residues. The germline CDR1 and CDR2 sequences are MNHEY and SVGAGI. V was pared by 7 bases and J by 0 bases, with 3 bases of the junction left unmatched. The material sequenced was peripheral blood. The clonotype was recovered from a woman of 80 years or more with acute or convalescent COVID-19. The V gene is TRBV6-5, the J gene TRBJ2-7; 10 positions agree with TRBD2. As DNA, the CDR3 is TGTGCCAGCATAGCGGGGGGAAGCTCCTACGAGCAGTACTTC. It translates to CASIAGGSSYEQYF.